Shown below are 16 T cell receptor beta chains from a single sample sequenced in a study of T cells in Graves' hyperthyroidism and ophthalmopathy. Template material for amplifying TCR beta CDR3 regions consisted of RNA transcripts. The TCR CDR3 first-round RT-PCR relied on the HTBI primer set. TCRdb analysed the multiplex PCR reads with MiXCR anew, one entry per CDR3 protein. The sample lists about 600,000 distinct CDR3 sequences, about a sixth occurring once. Input material: blood. The source of these receptors is a middle-aged woman with Graves' ophthalmopathy.

Of note for this clonotype: Given a much more abundant clone one base away, this may be a read error. The J gene is TRBJ2-3, the V gene TRBV12-5, with TRBD2 matching 8 bases. With 4 bases clipped from V and 4 bases from J, the junction kept 13 bases outside the gene matches. The length of the CDR3 is 17 residues. Germline V gene data show CDR1 as LGHNT and CDR2 as FRNRAP. CDR3 bases: TGTGCTAGTGGTTCCCCCTTGTTACCAGCGGGGGCAGATACGCAGTATTTT. Amino acids: CASGSPLLPAGADTQYF.

V gene TRBV7-3 combines with J gene TRBJ2-1; D gene uncertain. The germline V gene has CDR1 SGHTA and CDR2 FQGTGA. Trimming cost V 5 bases and J 10 bases, with 18 bases left between them. This CDR3 comprises 14 residues. CDR3 coding DNA: TGTGCCAGCAGCCGTTCAGGACGGGTTGTCGAGCAGTTCTTC. This codes for CASSRSGRVVEQFF.

At least ten counts were recorded for this clonotype. This chain connects TRBV28 to TRBJ2-7; 9 positions agree with TRBD1. V shed 4 bases and J 5 bases; nucleotides not matched to a gene: 3. The CDR3 runs 13 residues. From germline, CDR1 is MDHEN and CDR2 SYDVKM. The CDR3 nucleotides are TGTGCCAGCAGTTCCGGGACAGGGAACGAGCAGTACTTC. The encoded protein is CASSSGTGNEQYF.

The table lists this clonotype with many counts. This CDR3 reads CASSQSPGTVNSPLHF. CDR3 DNA sequence: TGTGCCAGCAGCCAAAGCCCCGGGACAGTGAATTCACCCCTCCACTTT. V usage is TRBV3-1 and J usage is TRBJ1-6; 7 bases match TRBD1. The CDR3 has 16 amino acids. Germline CDR1 reads LGHDT; CDR2 reads YNNKEL (reference sequence). Trimming took 2 bases from V and 7 from J; bases not matched to a gene: 8.

This clonotype has a count of ten or more. V gene TRBV5-1 combines with J gene TRBJ2-7, with TRBD2 matching over 12 bases. From germline, CDR1 is SGHRS and CDR2 YFSETQ. J gave up 0 bases and V 4 bases, and 2 bases lay outside the gene matches. The CDR3 consists of 15 residues. CDR3 DNA: TGCGCCAGCAGCCTAGCGGGAGGGCTCTCCTACGAGCAGTACTTC. Its translation is CASSLAGGLSYEQYF.

This clonotype was counted at least ten times. The rearrangement joins TRBV28 to TRBJ2-7; 11 bases are a match to TRBD2. Germline-derived CDR1 and CDR2 are MDHEN and SYDVKM. This CDR3 contains 15 residues. J was trimmed by 3 bases and V by 5 bases; bases with no gene match: 6. This CDR3 reads CASSTGTSGNYEQYF. The CDR3 nucleotides are TGTGCCAGCAGTACAGGGACTAGCGGCAACTACGAGCAGTACTTC.

The gene calls are TRBV14 and TRBJ2-1; no clear D. The germline V gene has CDR1 SGHDN and CDR2 FVKESK. This CDR3 comprises 16 residues. Trimming shortened V by 0 bases and J by 0 bases, and 9 bases separated the two germline ends. CDR3 sequence (DNA): TGTGCCAGCAGCCAAGATGTCAGCCTCTCCTACAATGAGCAGTTCTTC. The encoded protein is CASSQDVSLSYNEQFF.

The chain is built from TRBV19 and TRBJ2-6, with D unresolved. The CDR3 is 11 amino acids. Per the germline V gene, CDR1 is LNHDA and CDR2 is SQIVND (reference sequence). Trimming cost V 7 bases and J 2 bases, with 0 bases left between them. CDR3 sequence reads: CASTGANVLTF. The CDR3 bases are TGTGCCAGTACTGGGGCCAACGTCCTGACTTTC.

This clonotype was seen repeatedly, ten times or more. The chain carries TRBV2 and TRBJ2-7; either TRBD1 or TRBD2 may supply D (5 bases each). V lost 7 bases and J 5 bases, leaving 15 bases between the germline ends. Per the germline V gene, CDR1 is SNHLY and CDR2 is FYNNEI. The CDR3 is 13 residues long. As DNA, the CDR3 is TGTGCCAGCACGGGGACCCCGTTGGACGAGCAGTACTTC. Its translation is CASTGTPLDEQYF.

This clonotype was seen ten or more times. The rearrangement uses TRBV20-1 and TRBJ2-7; 8 nucleotides align to TRBD1. This CDR3 spans 14 amino acids. Germline loops: CDR1 DFQATT, CDR2 SNEGSKA (reference sequence). The trim removed 3 bases at V and 6 bases at J, leaving 10 bases unmatched. The CDR3 DNA is TGCAGTGCTAGCCCCGGGACAGGCGGAATCGAGCAGTACTTC. Residues: CSASPGTGGIEQYF.

The chain is built from TRBV3-1 and TRBJ2-7; no firm D call. The CDR3 is made up of 12 amino acids. CDR1 is LGHDT and CDR2 is YNNKEL in the germline V gene (reference sequence). Trimming took off 4 bases at V and 6 bases at J, with 10 bases between the two ends. CDR3 amino acids: CASSRFSTEQYF. CDR3 nucleotide sequence: TGTGCCAGCAGCCGGTTCTCGACCGAGCAGTACTTC.

At least ten counts were recorded for this clonotype. The V call is TRBV12-3 or TRBV12-4, the J call TRBJ2-7; TRBD2 might be the D (6 bases). This CDR3 comprises 14 residues. Trimming took off 3 bases at V and 2 bases at J, with 11 bases between the two ends. The CDR3 reads CASSFGGFAYEQYF. CDR3 sequence (DNA): TGTGCCAGCAGTTTCGGGGGATTTGCCTACGAGCAGTACTTC.

A few counts support this clonotype. V is TRBV6-1 and J is TRBJ2-6; no clear D gene. The germline V gene encodes CDR1 MNHNS and CDR2 SASEGT. Trimming removed 2 bases at V and 0 bases at J, with 14 bases between. The CDR3 contains 18 residues. CDR3 sequence: CASSERHLAFSGANVLTF. CDR3 DNA sequence: TGTGCCAGCAGTGAAAGGCATTTGGCCTTCTCTGGGGCCAACGTCCTGACTTTC.

This clonotype was seen more than once but under ten times. The chain uses TRBV7-9 and TRBJ2-1, with no clear D. Trimming removed 0 bases from V and 6 bases from J, with 9 bases in between. CDR1 SEHNR and CDR2 FQNEAQ come from the germline V gene (reference sequence). This CDR3 region has 14 residues. CDR3 region: CASSLAGPLNEQFF. Written as DNA, the CDR3 is TGTGCCAGCAGCTTAGCGGGCCCTCTCAATGAGCAGTTCTTC.

This clonotype has a handful of counts. The chain links TRBV7-9 to TRBJ1-1; D gene uncertain. The V gene's germline CDR1 is SEHNR and CDR2 FQNEAQ (reference sequence). Trimming removed 0 bases from V and 3 bases from J, with 5 bases in between. The CDR3 has 13 residues. The CDR3 coding sequence is TGTGCCAGCAGCTTAGCCCTAGACACTGAAGCTTTCTTT. This encodes CASSLALDTEAFF.

This clonotype has at least ten counts. The chain carries TRBV11-2 and TRBJ2-7; 8 bases match TRBD1. This CDR3 contains 17 residues. The V segment lost 4 bases and the J segment 0 bases; nucleotides outside the gene matches: 11. The germline V gene has CDR1 SGHAT and CDR2 FQNNGV. The CDR3 DNA reads as TGTGCCAGCAGCTCTTACGGCCAGGGGGCCTCCTCCTACGAGCAGTACTTC. It is translated as CASSSYGQGASSYEQYF.